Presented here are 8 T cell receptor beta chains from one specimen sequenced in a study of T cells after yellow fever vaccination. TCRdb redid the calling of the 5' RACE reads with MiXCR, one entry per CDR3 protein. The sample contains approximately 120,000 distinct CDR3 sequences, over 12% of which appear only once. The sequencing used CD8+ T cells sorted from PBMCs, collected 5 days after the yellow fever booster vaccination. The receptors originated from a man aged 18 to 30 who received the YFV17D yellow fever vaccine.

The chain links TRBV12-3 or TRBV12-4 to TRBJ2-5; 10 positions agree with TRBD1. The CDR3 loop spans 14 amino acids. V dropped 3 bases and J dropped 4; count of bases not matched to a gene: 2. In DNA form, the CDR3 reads TGTGCCAGCAGTTTGGACAGGGGGGCAGAGACCCAGTACTTC. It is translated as CASSLDRGAETQYF.

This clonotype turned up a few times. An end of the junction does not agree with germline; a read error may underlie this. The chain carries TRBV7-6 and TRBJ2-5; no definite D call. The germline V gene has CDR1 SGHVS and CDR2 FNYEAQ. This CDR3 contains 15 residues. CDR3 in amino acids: CASSLAPTGQVTQYF. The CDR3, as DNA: TGTGCCAGCAGCTTAGCGCCTACTGGCCAAGTGACCCAGTACTTC.

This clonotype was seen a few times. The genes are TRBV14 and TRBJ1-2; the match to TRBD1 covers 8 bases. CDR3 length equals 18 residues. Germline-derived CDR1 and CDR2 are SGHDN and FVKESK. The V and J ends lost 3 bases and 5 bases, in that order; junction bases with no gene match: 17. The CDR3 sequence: CASSQFGDRRISNYGYTF. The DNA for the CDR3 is TGTGCCAGCAGCCAGTTCGGGGACAGGAGGATTTCGAATTATGGCTACACCTTC.

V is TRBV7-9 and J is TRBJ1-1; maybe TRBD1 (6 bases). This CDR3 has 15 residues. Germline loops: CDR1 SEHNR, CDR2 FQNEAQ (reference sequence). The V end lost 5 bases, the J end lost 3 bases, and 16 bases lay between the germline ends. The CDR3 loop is CASSPPRGLDTEAFF. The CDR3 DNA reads TGTGCCAGCAGCCCCCCCCGGGGGCTCGACACTGAAGCTTTCTTT.

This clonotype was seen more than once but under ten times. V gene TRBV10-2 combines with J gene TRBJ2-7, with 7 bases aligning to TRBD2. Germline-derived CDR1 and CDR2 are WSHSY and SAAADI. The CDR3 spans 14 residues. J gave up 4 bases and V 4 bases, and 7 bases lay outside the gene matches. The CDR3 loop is CASSVERETYEQYF. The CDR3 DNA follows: TGCGCCAGCAGTGTTGAGCGGGAAACTTACGAGCAGTACTTC.

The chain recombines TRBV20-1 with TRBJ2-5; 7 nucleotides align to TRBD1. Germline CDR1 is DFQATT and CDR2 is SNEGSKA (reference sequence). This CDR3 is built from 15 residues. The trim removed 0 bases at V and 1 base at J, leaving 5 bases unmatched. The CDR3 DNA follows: TGCAGTGCTAGAGATGGGGACAGAACCCAAGAGACCCAGTACTTC. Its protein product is CSARDGDRTQETQYF.

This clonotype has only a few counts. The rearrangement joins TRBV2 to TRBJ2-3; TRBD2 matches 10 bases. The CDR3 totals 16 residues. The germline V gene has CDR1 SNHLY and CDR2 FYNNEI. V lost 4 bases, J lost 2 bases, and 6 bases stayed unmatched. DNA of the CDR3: TGTGCCAGCAGTGTGGTAGCGGGGGGCCTCACAGATACGCAGTATTTT. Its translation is CASSVVAGGLTDTQYF.

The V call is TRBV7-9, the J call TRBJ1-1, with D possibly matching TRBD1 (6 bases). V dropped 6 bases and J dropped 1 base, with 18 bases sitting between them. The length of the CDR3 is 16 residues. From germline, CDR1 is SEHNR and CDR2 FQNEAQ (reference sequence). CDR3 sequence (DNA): TGTGCCAGCAGTACAGGGCGTTGGGTATCGAACACTGAAGCTTTCTTT. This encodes CASSTGRWVSNTEAFF. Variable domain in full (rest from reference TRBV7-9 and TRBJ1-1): DTGVSQNPRHKITKRGQNVTFRCDPISEHNRLYWYRQTLGQGPEFLTYFQNEAQLEKSRLLSDRFSAERPKGSFSTLEIQRTEQGDSAMYLCASSTGRWVSNTEAFFGQGTRLTVV.